This TCR beta chain was profiled in a study of blood T cell repertoires in COVID-19 (dated by TCRdb to the early 2020s). Regarding the study in general: The collaborator samples originated in the United States, Italy and Spain and spanned the acute and convalescent phases of COVID-19. Where available, HLA class I and class II types were taken from metadata supplied by the sample provider and were not determined by assay-based typing. Samples were obtained from the ongoing ImmuneRACE study (first 160 participants) and from over 1,000 subjects provided by 6 global collaborators. The prospective study material was composed of cDNA or gDNA derived from T cells, B-cell-depleted T cells, or PBMCs. The sample metadata nearly always contained a de-identified subject ID, COVID-19 status, age in years and sex. The repertoires were released in a freely available public database intended as a resource for research on the immune response to SARS-CoV-2. Subjects who had been exposed to COVID-19, were actively infected with it, or had recovered from it provided the deeply sampled blood TCRbeta repertoires that made up the dataset. General conclusions and limits of the study: The amount of clinical and demographic metadata varied by source and participant and was provided uncurated.

TCRbeta CDR3 regions were amplified from genomic DNA using the immunoSEQ Assay, a bias-controlled multiplex PCR. Turning to the authors' computational methods: Within the assay, amplification of reference gene primers was used to estimate how many nucleated cells each sample contained. Sequence reads were collapsed and filtered to measure the absolute abundance of every unique TCRbeta CDR3 rearrangement. For each sample, productive Simpson clonality was calculated as the square root of Simpson's diversity index over productive rearrangements. Entries here come from immuneACCESS through TCRdb and include only in-frame sequences with V and J called. Some clones fail to appear in such tables; in the studies checked, an unresolved V gene covers under half of the shortfall, and the cause of the remainder is unknown. The D gene and trimming were derived from the DNA, and the V and J assignments and clone size from that table. The sample contains under 150,000 clones, approximately 80% of them found a single time. Of the sample, 5% is held by the ten largest clones.

Whole blood was collected in K2EDTA tubes by collaborating institutions according to the institutions' own protocols. For TCRbeta analysis, collaborators shipped samples as frozen whole blood, isolated PBMCs, or DNA extracted from either of those sample types. This clone was detected only a few times. Which antigen it targets is not known. The record has no base qualities; no much larger clone is one base away. The CDR3 has 15 amino acids, counting the end cysteine and phenylalanine. Only the CDR3 DNA is retained, 45 bases long and in frame from the first base. The germline V gene sets CDR1 to SGHTA and CDR2 to FQGNSA. After removal of 3 bases from V and 1 base from J, the junction retains 2 bases not matched to a gene.

This clonotype originated in a woman in her forties or fifties with acute or convalescent COVID-19. Sample: peripheral blood. The chain joins TRBV7-2 to TRBJ2-5; TRBD2 agrees with 10 junctional bases. The CDR3 has the sequence CASSLGLASQETQYF. The DNA sequence is given as TGTGCCAGCAGCTTGGGACTAGCGAGCCAAGAGACCCAGTACTTC.